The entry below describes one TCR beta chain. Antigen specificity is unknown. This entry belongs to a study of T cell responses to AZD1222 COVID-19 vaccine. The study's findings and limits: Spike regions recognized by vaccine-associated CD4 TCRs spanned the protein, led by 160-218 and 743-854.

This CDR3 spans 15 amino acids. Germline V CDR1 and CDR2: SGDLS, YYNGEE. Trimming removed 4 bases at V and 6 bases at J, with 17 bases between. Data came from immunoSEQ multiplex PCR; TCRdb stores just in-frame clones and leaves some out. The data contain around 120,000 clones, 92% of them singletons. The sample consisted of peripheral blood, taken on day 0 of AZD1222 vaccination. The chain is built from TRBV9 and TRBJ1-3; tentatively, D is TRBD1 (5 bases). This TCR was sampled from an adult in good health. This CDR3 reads CASSPGGNYQNTIYF. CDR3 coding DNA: TGTGCCAGCAGCCCCGGGGGAAATTATCAAAACACCATATATTTT.